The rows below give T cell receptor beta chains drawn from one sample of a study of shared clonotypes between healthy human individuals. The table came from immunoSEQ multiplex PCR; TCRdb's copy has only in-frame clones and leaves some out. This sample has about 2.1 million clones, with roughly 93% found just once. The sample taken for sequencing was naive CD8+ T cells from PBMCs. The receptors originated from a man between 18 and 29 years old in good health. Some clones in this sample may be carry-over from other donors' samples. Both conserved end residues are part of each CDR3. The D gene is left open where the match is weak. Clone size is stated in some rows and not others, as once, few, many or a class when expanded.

CAISRDNSDNEQYF,TGTGCCATTAGCCGGGACAACTCAGATAACGAGCAGTACTTC,TRBV11-2,.,TRBJ2-7,.
CSASGADEQFF,TGCAGCGCCTCGGGAGCCGATGAGCAGTTCTTC,TRBV29-1,.,TRBJ2-1,.
CASGPRSSNTGELFF,TGTGCCAGCGGTCCTAGAAGCAGCAACACCGGGGAGCTGTTTTTT,TRBV7-9,once,TRBJ2-2,.
CASSHGGAYEQYF,TGCGCCAGCAGCCACGGGGGTGCCTACGAGCAGTACTTC,TRBV4-1,.,TRBJ2-7,.
CAWSVLAGGEQFF,TGTGCCTGGAGTGTACTAGCGGGAGGGGAGCAGTTCTTC,TRBV30,.,TRBJ2-1,TRBD2
CASSEVTMGGLPQHF,TGTGCCAGCAGTGAAGTAACTATGGGGGGACTCCCCCAGCATTTT,TRBV2,.,TRBJ1-5,.
CASRAGGDYGYTF,TGTGCCAGTCGGGCAGGGGGGGACTATGGCTACACCTTC,TRBV19,.,TRBJ1-2,TRBD1
CASSSDREASYNEQFF,TGTGCCAGCAGCTCTGACAGGGAAGCGTCCTACAATGAGCAGTTCTTC,TRBV7-9,.,TRBJ2-1,TRBD1
CASSLLRAGTDTQYF,TGTGCCAGCAGTTTACTTCGGGCAGGGACAGATACGCAGTATTTT,TRBV28,.,TRBJ2-3,.
CASSLAPPRLAGGNYVSYEQYF,TGTGCCAGCAGCTTAGCTCCCCCACGACTAGCGGGAGGTAACTACGTCTCCTACGAGCAGTACTTC,TRBV7-6,.,TRBJ2-7,TRBD2
CAWSLGNEQFF,TGTGCCTGGTCTCTCGGGAATGAGCAGTTCTTC,TRBV30,.,TRBJ2-1,.
CASSSRGTSGYEQYF,TGTGCCAGCAGTTCCCGGGGGACTAGCGGATACGAGCAGTACTTC,TRBV27,.,TRBJ2-7,TRBD2
CASSLGLEGVRATDTQYF,TGTGCCAGCAGCTTAGGCCTCGAGGGGGTCAGGGCGACAGATACGCAGTATTTT,TRBV13,once,TRBJ2-3,.
CASSPRTGSYEQYF,TGTGCCAGCAGTCCAAGGACAGGGTCCTACGAGCAGTACTTC,TRBV27,.,TRBJ2-7,TRBD1
CASSLARIQYNEQFF,TGCGCCAGCAGCTTGGCCCGAATACAGTACAATGAGCAGTTCTTC,TRBV5-1,.,TRBJ2-1,.
CASSLVDSNEQFF,TGTGCCAGCAGCTTAGTAGACAGCAATGAGCAGTTCTTC,TRBV7-2,.,TRBJ2-1,.
CASSVSLRATGEAFF,TGTGCCAGCAGTGTAAGCCTCCGGGCCACCGGGGAAGCTTTCTTT,TRBV28,.,TRBJ1-1,.
CASSLTSNQPQHF,TGCGCCAGCAGCTTGACCAGCAATCAGCCCCAGCATTTT,TRBV5-1,few,TRBJ1-5,.
CASSSGQGSTDTQYF,TGTGCCAGCAGCTCAGGACAGGGGAGCACAGATACGCAGTATTTT,TRBV7-3,.,TRBJ2-3,TRBD1
CASSTGQGERSQPQHF,TGTGCCAGCAGTACGGGACAGGGGGAAAGAAGTCAGCCCCAGCATTTT,TRBV27,.,TRBJ1-5,TRBD1
CASSLGSGVTEAFF,TGTGCCAGCAGTTTGGGATCGGGGGTCACTGAAGCTTTCTTT,TRBV28,.,TRBJ1-1,.
CASSMTGGLSYEQYF,TGTGCCAGCAGCATGACAGGGGGGCTTTCCTACGAGCAGTACTTC,TRBV28,.,TRBJ2-7,TRBD1
CASSLGGVEQFF,TGTGCCAGCAGTTTAGGAGGGGTTGAGCAGTTCTTC,TRBV28,once,TRBJ2-1,.
CASSQEGRPDEQYF,TGTGCCAGCAGCCAAGAAGGGCGTCCTGACGAGCAGTACTTC,TRBV4-2,.,TRBJ2-7,.
CASSPFISAGAYYEQYF,TGTGCCAGCAGTCCCTTTATTTCGGCGGGAGCTTACTACGAGCAGTACTTC,TRBV27,.,TRBJ2-7,TRBD2
CSVSTGRAYEQYF,TGCAGCGTTTCCACAGGGAGGGCCTACGAGCAGTACTTC,TRBV29-1,.,TRBJ2-7,.
CASSQGRRDTQYF,TGTGCCAGCAGCCAAGGGCGTAGGGATACGCAGTATTTT,TRBV4-2,.,TRBJ2-3,.
CASSFGRNYEQYF,TGTGCCAGCAGTTTTGGGAGAAACTACGAGCAGTACTTC,TRBV27,.,TRBJ2-7,.
CASRRGSEAFF,TGTGCCAGCAGAAGGGGCTCTGAAGCTTTCTTT,TRBV2,few,TRBJ1-1,.
CAGSDRANTGELFF,TGTGCCGGATCGGACAGGGCGAACACCGGGGAGCTGTTTTTT,TRBV7-6,.,TRBJ2-2,TRBD1
CASSYRGDSWELFF,TGTGCCAGCAGCTATAGGGGGGACTCGTGGGAGCTGTTTTTT,TRBV27,.,TRBJ2-2,.
CASSIQGPGFYEQYF,TGTGCCAGTAGTATCCAGGGACCCGGATTCTACGAGCAGTACTTC,TRBV19,.,TRBJ2-7,.
CATSRDSMAGPGNEQFF,TGTGCCACCAGCAGAGATTCGATGGCGGGACCAGGGAATGAGCAGTTCTTC,TRBV15,.,TRBJ2-1,.
CASSQGPAPTDTQYF,TGCGCCAGCAGCCAAGGACCGGCTCCCACAGATACGCAGTATTTT,TRBV4-1,.,TRBJ2-3,.
CASSLIGEISYEQYF,TGTGCCAGCAGCCTAATCGGGGAGATCTCCTACGAGCAGTACTTC,TRBV27,.,TRBJ2-7,.
CASSHSERSYNEQFF,TGTGCCAGCAGCCACTCGGAGAGAAGCTACAATGAGCAGTTCTTC,TRBV14,.,TRBJ2-1,.
CASSVGGTGQPQHF,TGTGCCAGCAGCGTAGGCGGTACGGGTCAGCCCCAGCATTTT,TRBV9,once,TRBJ1-5,.
CASSSPVTQYF,TGTGCCAGCAGCTCTCCAGTTACGCAGTATTTT,TRBV11-2,.,TRBJ2-3,.
CASSISGRGVDEQYF,TGTGCCAGCAGTATCAGCGGGAGGGGGGTTGACGAGCAGTACTTC,TRBV6-5,.,TRBJ2-7,TRBD2
CASSRDRNSGNTIYF,TGTGCCAGCAGCCGAGACAGGAACTCTGGAAACACCATATATTTT,TRBV4-2,.,TRBJ1-3,.
CASSLGGGPPPSYTF,TGTGCCAGCAGCTTAGGAGGGGGCCCGCCTCCTAGCTACACCTTC,TRBV9,.,TRBJ1-2,TRBD1
CASSQDGTYTGELFF,TGCGCCAGCAGCCAAGATGGTACCTACACCGGGGAGCTGTTTTTT,TRBV4-1,.,TRBJ2-2,.